The clone carrying this T cell receptor beta chain was seen a few times. With V trimmed by 10 bases and J by 2 bases, 5 bases remained unmatched. This CDR3 comprises 12 residues. The V gene's germline CDR1 is ENHRY and CDR2 SYGVKD. The sample originates from a study of blood T cell repertoires in COVID-19. Measured with immunoSEQ multiplex PCR; TCRdb has only the in-frame clones, and not every one. The sample has approximately 190,000 clones; 82% are singletons. Sequenced: peripheral blood. This TCR was sampled from a woman in her sixties or seventies with COVID-19, enrolled during active disease. The rearrangement joins TRBV10-3 to TRBJ2-7; 7 positions match TRBD1. CDR3 protein: CATKGGTYEQYF. CDR3 sequence (DNA): TGTGCCACCAAAGGGGGCACCTACGAGCAGTACTTC.